Below are 25 T cell receptor beta chains sequenced from a single sample in a study of vaccination effects on CD4 cells after COVID-19. Viral peptide pools were used in the ViraFEST assay to expand antigen-specific CD4+ T cells, and sequencing came afterward. Once cultured for approximately ten days, the cells underwent separation to obtain CD4+ T cells. Vaccine recipients had no previous SARS-CoV-2 infection; their nucleocapsid antibodies were negative. Sequenced by immunoSEQ multiplex PCR; TCRdb stores in-frame clones only, minus some. Of about 20,000 clones in the sample, approximately 70% are singletons; the top ten hold 7.5% to 9.5%. No antigens are known for them. The input for sequencing was CD4+ T cells from PBMCs cultured with HCoV-NL63 spike peptides, taken before COVID-19 vaccination. The receptors originated from a human donor who received a COVID-19 vaccine.

This rearrangement joins TRBV5-1 to TRBJ2-5; a weak D match, TRBD1 (6 bases). This CDR3 region has 12 residues. Germline V gives CDR1 SGHRS, CDR2 YFSETQ. Between the trimmed V and J ends, which lost 5 bases and 4 bases, there was a span of 9 bases. CDR3 in amino acids: CASRAGVETQYF. For the CDR3, the DNA is TGCGCCAGCAGGGCAGGGGTAGAGACCCAGTACTTC.

The V and J genes are TRBV14 and TRBJ2-2; no clear D. The CDR3 length is 13 residues. V lost 2 bases, J lost 5 bases, and 6 bases lay in between. The germline CDR1 and CDR2 sequences are SGHDN and FVKESK. DNA of the CDR3: TGTGCCAGCAGCCAAAGTATGACCGGGGAGCTGTTTTTT. Translated, it gives CASSQSMTGELFF.

This clone came up a few times. The chain carries TRBV4-1 and TRBJ2-5; 11 bases agree with TRBD2. In germline, CDR1 is MGHRA, CDR2 YSYEKL. With V trimmed by 4 bases and J by 1 base, 8 bases remained unmatched. The CDR3 is 17 amino acids. The CDR3 sequence: CASSPDTSGSVQETQYF. The CDR3 bases are TGCGCCAGCAGCCCGGACACTAGCGGGAGCGTCCAAGAGACCCAGTACTTC.

This clone was counted only a few times. This sequence joins TRBV5-4 and TRBJ1-1, with D hard to call. V was trimmed by 4 bases and J by 1 base, leaving 14 bases between them. This CDR3 has 15 residues. Germline V gene data show CDR1 as SGHNT and CDR2 as YYREEE (reference sequence). The CDR3 sequence is CASSAPGAPNTEAFF. The CDR3 DNA sequence: TGTGCCAGCAGCGCCCCAGGAGCCCCGAACACTGAAGCTTTCTTT. The complete variable domain, with remaining parts taken from reference TRBV5-4 and TRBJ1-1, reads ETGVTQSPTHLIKTRGQQVTLRCSSQSGHNTVSWYQQALGQGPQFIFQYYREEENGRGNFPPRFSGLQFPNYSSELNVNALELDDSALYLCASSAPGAPNTEAFFGQGTRLTVV.

V usage is TRBV6-4 and J usage is TRBJ2-3; D is ambiguous. Germline lookup yields CDR1 MRHNA and CDR2 SNTAGT. Trimming removed 4 bases from V and 6 bases from J, with 14 bases in between. The CDR3 length is 14 residues. DNA of the CDR3: TGTGCCAGCAGTGCCACCCTCTCATGGGATACGCAGTATTTT. It codes for CASSATLSWDTQYF.

This chain uses TRBV4-1 with TRBJ1-1; D is uncertain. Germline V CDR1 and CDR2: MGHRA, YSYEKL. Trimming cost V 3 bases and J 14 bases, with 13 bases left between them. This CDR3 contains 11 residues. CDR3 bases: TGCGCCAGCAGCCACGAGCGAATCGGGTTCTTT. Amino acids: CASSHERIGFF.

V and J are TRBV24-1 and TRBJ2-1, with 13 bases lining up with TRBD2. Germline lookup yields CDR1 KGHDR and CDR2 SFDVKD. The CDR3 has 20 amino acids. With 6 bases clipped from V and 8 bases from J, the junction kept 21 bases outside the gene matches. The DNA for the CDR3 is TGTGCCACCAGTTCTCCACCGCGGACTAGCGGGAGTTCTTCGAGGGATGAGCAGTTCTTC. This sequence encodes CATSSPPRTSGSSSRDEQFF.

Comment on this clone: Mismatch with germline at one junction end may stem from a read error. The V and J genes are TRBV4-1 and TRBJ2-1, with TRBD1 identical over 10 bases. This CDR3 region has 17 residues. The germline V gene encodes CDR1 MGHRA and CDR2 YSYEKL. The CDR3 nucleotides are TGCGCCAGCAGCCGATCAACACTGACAGGGGGCTACGATGAGCAGTTCTTC. Protein: CASSRSTLTGGYDEQFF.

The genes are TRBV11-2 and TRBJ2-7; no firm D call. V was shortened by 6 bases and J by 3 bases, with 9 bases between the two germline ends. Germline V gene data show CDR1 as SGHAT and CDR2 as FQNNGV. The CDR3 is 12 amino acids. The CDR3 spells CASSTRVYEQYF. For the CDR3, the DNA is TGTGCCAGCAGTACAAGGGTCTACGAGCAGTACTTC.

Only a few counts were recorded for this clone. The chain employs TRBV6-4 and TRBJ2-3, with 8 bases lining up with TRBD2. This CDR3 has 15 amino acids. The ends lost 4 bases at V and 1 base at J; junction bases unmatched: 4. Germline CDR1 is MRHNA and CDR2 is SNTAGT. The CDR3, as DNA: TGTGCCAGCAGTGTCGAAGCGGGGGGCACAGATACGCAGTATTTT. Protein sequence: CASSVEAGGTDTQYF.

This chain links TRBV2 with TRBJ2-4; D gene uncertain. Germline V CDR1 and CDR2: SNHLY, FYNNEI. Trimming cost V 4 bases and J 7 bases, with 20 bases left between them. The CDR3 is 16 residues long. The CDR3 DNA reads TGTGCCAGCAGTGTAAGTGAGGTCGGGCAATACAACATTCAGTACTTC. Translation: CASSVSEVGQYNIQYF.

This sequence joins TRBV19 and TRBJ2-7, with TRBD1 matching 7 bases. J was trimmed by 3 bases and V by 3 bases; bases with no gene match: 11. The germline V gene has CDR1 LNHDA and CDR2 SQIVND (reference sequence). CDR3 size: 16 residues. CDR3 bases: TGTGCCAGTAGTATTCTCCCCAGCCCAGGGGGCTACGAGCAGTACTTC. It specifies CASSILPSPGGYEQYF.

This clone occurred a few times. This chain links TRBV18 with TRBJ2-2; D may correspond to TRBD1 or TRBD2 (5 bases each). The CDR3 covers 16 residues. Between the trimmed V and J ends, which lost 5 bases and 7 bases, there was a span of 20 bases. Germline loops: CDR1 KGHSH, CDR2 LQKENI. In nucleotides, the CDR3 is TGTGCCAGCTCAGTCGCCAGGGACCGTTTGGTCGGGGAGCTGTTTTTT. Its protein product is CASSVARDRLVGELFF.

The J gene is TRBJ2-7, the V gene TRBV7-9, with no clear D. CDR3 length equals 12 residues. Deletions cut 1 base from V and 0 bases from J, with 1 base between. From germline, CDR1 is SEHNR and CDR2 FQNEAQ (reference sequence). The CDR3 region has the DNA TGTGCCAGCAGCTTAGGCTCCTACGAGCAGTACTTC. Its protein product is CASSLGSYEQYF.

This chain joins TRBV19 and TRBJ1-5, with TRBD1 as a possible D gene (5 bases). Germline CDR1 is LNHDA and CDR2 is SQIVND (reference sequence). Trimming left V 3 bases short and J 6 bases short, with 24 bases between. The CDR3 spans 18 residues. The CDR3 sequence: CASSILVGALGTAQPQHF. The CDR3 DNA is TGTGCCAGTAGTATCCTGGTTGGGGCCCTAGGGACTGCTCAGCCCCAGCATTTT. The full variable domain, with the rest looked up from reference TRBV19 and TRBJ1-5, is DGGITQSPKYLFRKEGQNVTLSCEQNLNHDAMYWYRQDPGQGLRLIYYSQIVNDFQKGDIAEGYSVSREKKESFPLTVTSAQKNPTAFYLCASSILVGALGTAQPQHFGDGTRLSIL.

This chain links TRBV28 with TRBJ2-1; perhaps TRBD2 as D (6 bases). V dropped 9 bases and J dropped 0 bases, with 12 bases sitting between them. The germline CDR1 and CDR2 sequences are MDHEN and SYDVKM. The CDR3 is 14 residues long. CDR3 in DNA: TGTGCCAGTACGGGGGACGGCTCCTACAATGAGCAGTTCTTC. Translated, it gives CASTGDGSYNEQFF.

In this sample, this clone turned up once. The genes are TRBV6-6 and TRBJ2-5; 11 nucleotides agree with TRBD1. The ends lost 7 bases at V and 9 bases at J; junction bases unmatched: 10. Per the germline V gene, CDR1 is MNHNY and CDR2 is SVGAGI (reference sequence). The CDR3 runs 14 residues. The CDR3 DNA sequence: TGTGCCAGCATAAGGGACAGGGGGTTGACGGCCCAGTACTTC. Residues: CASIRDRGLTAQYF.

Only a few counts were recorded for this clone. The V gene is TRBV5-1, the J gene TRBJ2-2, with TRBD1 matching over 7 bases. CDR1 and CDR2 (germline): SGHRS, YFSETQ. With 3 bases clipped from V and 0 bases from J, the junction kept 2 bases outside the gene matches. The CDR3 length is 15 residues. The CDR3 DNA follows: TGCGCCAGCAGCTCCGGGACAGCGAACACCGGGGAGCTGTTTTTT. As protein: CASSSGTANTGELFF.

There are a few counts of this clone. V is TRBV7-9 and J is TRBJ2-2; possibly TRBD1 or TRBD2 for D (6 bases each). CDR1 SEHNR and CDR2 FQNEAQ come from the germline V gene (reference sequence). The CDR3 loop spans 16 amino acids. V lost 5 bases and J 5 bases, leaving 18 bases between the germline ends. This CDR3 reads CASSARGLPQTGELFF. DNA of the CDR3: TGTGCCAGCAGCGCCAGGGGACTTCCCCAGACCGGGGAGCTGTTTTTT.

The chain uses TRBV12-3 or TRBV12-4 and TRBJ2-5; no definite D call. The CDR3 is 13 amino acids. V lost 3 bases and J lost 2, with 7 bases in between. CDR3 nucleotide sequence: TGTGCCAGCAGTTTCCCAAGACAAGAGACCCAGTACTTC. As protein: CASSFPRQETQYF.

The chain employs TRBV11-3 and TRBJ2-1, with TRBD1 identical over 9 bases. The CDR3 sequence is 14 residues long. The germline V gene has CDR1 SGHNT and CDR2 YENEEA. Trimming removed 5 bases from V and 6 bases from J; junction bases left unmatched: 5. CDR3 sequence: CASSLTGGRNEQFF. CDR3 coding DNA: TGTGCCAGCAGCCTGACAGGGGGTCGCAATGAGCAGTTCTTC. The variable domain in full, with the rest retrieved from reference TRBV11-3 and TRBJ2-1, is EAGVVQSPRYKIIEKKQPVAFWCNPISGHNTLYWYLQNLGQGPELLIRYENEEAVDDSQLPKDRFSAERLKGVDSTLKIQPAELGDSAVYLCASSLTGGRNEQFFGPGTRLTVL.

The chain uses TRBV15 and TRBJ2-5; D not certain. V lost 0 bases and J lost 5, with 4 bases in between. Germline V gene sequence: CDR1 LNHNV, CDR2 YYDKDF (reference sequence). The CDR3 is 12 residues long. CDR3 bases: TGTGCCACCAGCAGAGATGAGGAGACCCAGTACTTC. Its translation is CATSRDEETQYF.

The chain joins TRBV7-6 to TRBJ1-4; 10 nucleotides agree with TRBD1. This CDR3 spans 15 amino acids. In germline, CDR1 is SGHVS, CDR2 FNYEAQ. After removal of 6 bases from V and 5 bases from J, the junction contained 6 bases not matched to a gene. DNA for the CDR3: TGTGCCAGCAGATTTTCGGGACAGGGGAATGAAAAACTGTTTTTT. Its translation: CASRFSGQGNEKLFF.

The V and J genes are TRBV9 and TRBJ2-5, with 11 bases lining up with TRBD2. Per germline, CDR1 SGDLS and CDR2 YYNGEE. There are 17 residues in the CDR3. V trimming: 4 bases; J trimming: 5 bases; junction bases outside the gene matches: 13. The CDR3 DNA sequence: TGTGCCAGCAGCCCAGGGGCGTCTAGCGGGAGGTTGGAGACCCAGTACTTC. The encoded protein is CASSPGASSGRLETQYF.

The chain's CDR3 is CASSLAGALYYNEQFF. CDR3 DNA sequence: TGTGCCAGCAGCTTGGCGGGGGCCTTATACTACAATGAGCAGTTCTTC. V is TRBV7-9 and J is TRBJ2-1, with D maybe TRBD2 (7 bases). CDR1 and CDR2 (germline): SEHNR, FQNEAQ (reference sequence). CDR3 length equals 16 residues. Trimming pared 3 bases from V and 3 bases from J, leaving 15 bases between.